This TCR beta chain was documented in a study of blood T cell repertoires in COVID-19. This CDR3 is 17 amino acids long. The germline gives CDR1 KGHSH, CDR2 LQKENI. Trimming cost V 1 base and J 3 bases, with 16 bases left between them. Per the authors' pipeline: Reference gene primer amplification gave estimated nucleated cell counts. Profiling relied on immunoSEQ multiplex PCR, and the TCRdb table lists in-frame clones only, not all of them. The D gene and trimming were derived from the DNA, and the V and J assignments and clone size from that table. The table includes about 39,000 clones, around 76% detected once.

The sequence was collected from a man between 65 and 79 years old with active or convalescent COVID-19. The sample comprised peripheral blood. The V and J genes are TRBV18 and TRBJ2-1; the D is unclear. In DNA form, the CDR3 reads TGTGCCAGCTCACCACGCGGCGTCCTCGACCGCTACAATGAGCAGTTCTTC. Residues: CASSPRGVLDRYNEQFF.